Listed here are 5 T cell receptor beta chains from one sample, sequenced in a study of blood T cell repertoires in COVID-19 (dated by TCRdb to 2018 to 2020). The library came from the immunoSEQ multiplex PCR assay. TCRdb took this table from immuneACCESS and kept in-frame rearrangements with V and J called. Such tables lack part of the clones; where checked against another copy, unresolved V genes explain under half of the gap, and the rest is unexplained. The sample has about 250,000 clones on record, approximately 84% of them singletons. The top ten clones comprise 15% to 19% of the sample. The sample taken for sequencing was PBMCs or T cells enriched from blood (not recorded which). The source is a man aged 18 to 30 who had recovered from COVID-19.

This chain joins TRBV27 and TRBJ2-2; 8 bases agree with TRBD1. Germline loops: CDR1 MNHEY, CDR2 SMNVEV (reference sequence). V shed 8 bases and J 2 bases; nucleotides not matched to a gene: 7. This CDR3 spans 15 amino acids. The CDR3 DNA reads TGTGCCAGCTATCGACAGGGGTTAAACACCGGGGAGCTGTTTTTT. Translating it yields CASYRQGLNTGELFF.

The chain joins TRBV7-8 to TRBJ2-7; no clear D. The CDR3 runs to 15 residues. Trimming removed 1 base from V and 1 base from J, with 11 bases in between. CDR1 and CDR2 (germline): SGHVS, FQNEAQ. This CDR3 reads CASSLEATPSYEQYF. The CDR3 bases are TGTGCCAGCAGCTTAGAAGCAACCCCATCCTACGAGCAGTACTTC. Full variable domain (missing parts from reference TRBV7-8 and TRBJ2-7): GAGVSQSPRYKVAKRGQDVALRCDPISGHVSLFWYQQALGQGPEFLTYFQNEAQLDKSGLPSDRFFAERPEGSVSTLKIQRTQQEDSAVYLCASSLEATPSYEQYFGPGTRLTVT.

The J gene is TRBJ1-1, the V gene TRBV29-1; TRBD1 matches 9 bases. This CDR3 region has 12 residues. V trimming: 5 bases; J trimming: 3 bases; junction bases outside the gene matches: 1. Germline V gives CDR1 SQVTM, CDR2 ANQGSEA. DNA of the CDR3: TGCAGCGTTCGGACAGGGGACACTGAAGCTTTCTTT. It specifies CSVRTGDTEAFF.

The chain has TRBV15 and TRBJ2-3; maybe TRBD2 (5 bases). This CDR3 has 16 amino acids. Germline V lookup: CDR1 LNHNV, CDR2 YYDKDF (reference sequence). Trimming left V 5 bases short and J 0 bases short, with 15 bases between. CDR3 in DNA: TGTGCCACCAGCCCAGCGGCAGGACCGAGCACAGATACGCAGTATTTT. Residues: CATSPAAGPSTDTQYF.

V usage is TRBV6-5 and J usage is TRBJ2-7; D is undetermined. Trimming cost V 10 bases and J 3 bases, with 10 bases left between them. Germline CDR1 MNHEY, CDR2 SVGAGI. The CDR3 has 11 residues. The CDR3 sequence: CATNSYYEQYF. In DNA, the CDR3 is TGTGCCACCAACTCGTACTACGAGCAGTACTTC.